This TCR beta chain appears in the sequencing data of a study of T cell changes during pregnancy in multiple sclerosis. The CDR3 extends over 18 amino acids. V trimming: 0 bases; J trimming: 0 bases; junction bases outside the gene matches: 7. Germline V gene sequence: CDR1 LNHNV, CDR2 YYDKDF (reference sequence). Profiled with immunoSEQ multiplex PCR; TCRdb holds only in-frame clones, not every one. Among some 60,000 clones listed, approximately 90% were seen once. The sample consisted of peripheral blood, taken after pregnancy. The chain is built from TRBV15 and TRBJ2-1; 8 nucleotides match TRBD2. The clonotype originates from a female donor in good health, enrolled as a control in a pregnancy study. The CDR3 DNA reads as TGTGCCACCAGCAGAGACCCGGCGGGAGGTAGCTCCTACAATGAGCAGTTCTTC. This encodes CATSRDPAGGSSYNEQFF. The variable domain in full, completed from reference TRBV15 and TRBJ2-1, reads DAMVIQNPRYQVTQFGKPVTLSCSQTLNHNVMYWYQQKSSQAPKLLFHYYDKDFNNEADTPDNFQSRRPNTSFCFLDIRSPGLGDTAMYLCATSRDPAGGSSYNEQFFGPGTRLTVL.